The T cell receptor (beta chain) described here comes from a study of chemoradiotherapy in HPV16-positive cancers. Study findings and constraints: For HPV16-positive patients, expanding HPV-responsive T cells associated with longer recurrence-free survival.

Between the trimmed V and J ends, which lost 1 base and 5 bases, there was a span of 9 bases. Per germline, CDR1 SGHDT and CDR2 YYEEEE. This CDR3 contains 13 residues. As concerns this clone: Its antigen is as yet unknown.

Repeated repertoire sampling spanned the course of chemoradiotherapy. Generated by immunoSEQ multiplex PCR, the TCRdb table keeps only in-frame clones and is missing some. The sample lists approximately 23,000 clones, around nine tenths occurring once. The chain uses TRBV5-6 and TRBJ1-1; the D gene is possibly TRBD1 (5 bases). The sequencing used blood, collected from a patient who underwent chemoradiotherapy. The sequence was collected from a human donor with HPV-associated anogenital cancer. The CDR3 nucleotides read TGTGCCAGCAGCTTGACAGGAAGTACTGAAGCTTTCTTT. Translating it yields CASSLTGSTEAFF.